This T cell receptor beta chain is drawn from a study of long-term antiretroviral therapy in people with HIV. Study findings and constraints: Information on adherence, resistance and therapy changes was unavailable. HIV repertoires covered narrower CDR3 length ranges than controls did. Repertoire composition at all time points was dominated by clones that had expanded before ART.

This was the immunoSEQ v3.0 assay at survey level. The protocol was immunoSEQ multiplex PCR, while the TCRdb copy is restricted to in-frame clones and leaves out a portion. The sample includes 20,000 to 25,000 clones, around 84% seen only once; the top ten take approximately 5%. With respect to this clone: Its cognate antigen is unknown.

The CDR3 spans 15 residues. J lost 0 bases, V lost 2 bases, and 0 bases had no gene match. Germline CDR1 reads MNHEY; CDR2 reads SVGAGI. The V gene is TRBV6-5, the J gene TRBJ1-4, with TRBD1 matching over 7 bases. The sequence came from a man aged 55 to 70 with HIV. Sequencing used unsorted PBMCs, obtained 1.3 years after starting antiretroviral therapy. CDR3 sequence (DNA): TGTGCCAGCAGTTACGGACAGGCAACTAATGAAAAACTGTTTTTT. It encodes CASSYGQATNEKLFF.